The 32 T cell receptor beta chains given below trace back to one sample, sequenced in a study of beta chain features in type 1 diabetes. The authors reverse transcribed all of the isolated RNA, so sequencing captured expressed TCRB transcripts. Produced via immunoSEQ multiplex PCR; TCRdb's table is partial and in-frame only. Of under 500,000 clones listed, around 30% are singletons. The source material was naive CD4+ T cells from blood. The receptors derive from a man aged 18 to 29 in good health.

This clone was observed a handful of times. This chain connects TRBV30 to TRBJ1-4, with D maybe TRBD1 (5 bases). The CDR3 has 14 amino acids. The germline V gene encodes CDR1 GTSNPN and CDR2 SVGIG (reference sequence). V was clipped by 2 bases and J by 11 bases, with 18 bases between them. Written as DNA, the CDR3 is TGTGCCTGGAGTACCGGGACGGGTGACAGCAAACTGTTTTTT. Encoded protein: CAWSTGTGDSKLFF.

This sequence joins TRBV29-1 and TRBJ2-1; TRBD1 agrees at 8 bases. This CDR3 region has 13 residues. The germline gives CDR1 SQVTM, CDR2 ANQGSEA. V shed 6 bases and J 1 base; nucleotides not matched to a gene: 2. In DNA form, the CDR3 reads TGCAGCGTCGGGACAGGATCCTACAATGAGCAGTTCTTC. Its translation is CSVGTGSYNEQFF.

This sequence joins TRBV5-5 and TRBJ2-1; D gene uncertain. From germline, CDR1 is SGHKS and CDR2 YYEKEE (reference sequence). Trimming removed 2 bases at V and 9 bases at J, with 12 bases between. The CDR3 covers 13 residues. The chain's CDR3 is CASSLIAEAEQFF. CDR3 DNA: TGTGCCAGCAGCTTAATTGCGGAAGCTGAGCAGTTCTTC.

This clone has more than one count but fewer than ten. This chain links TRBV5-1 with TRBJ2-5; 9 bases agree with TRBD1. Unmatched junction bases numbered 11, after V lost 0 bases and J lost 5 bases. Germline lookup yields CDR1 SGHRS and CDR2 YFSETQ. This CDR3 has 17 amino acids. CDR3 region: CASSLGTGTGNYETQYF. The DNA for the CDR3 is TGCGCCAGCAGCTTGGGGACCGGGACAGGGAATTACGAGACCCAGTACTTC.

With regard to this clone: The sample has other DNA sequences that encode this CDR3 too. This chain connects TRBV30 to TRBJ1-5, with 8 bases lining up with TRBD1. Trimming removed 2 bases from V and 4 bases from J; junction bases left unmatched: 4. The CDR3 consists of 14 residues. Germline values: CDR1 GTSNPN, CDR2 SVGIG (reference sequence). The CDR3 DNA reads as TGTGCCTGGAGTCTCGGACAGGGAAATCAGCCCCAGCATTTT. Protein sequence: CAWSLGQGNQPQHF.

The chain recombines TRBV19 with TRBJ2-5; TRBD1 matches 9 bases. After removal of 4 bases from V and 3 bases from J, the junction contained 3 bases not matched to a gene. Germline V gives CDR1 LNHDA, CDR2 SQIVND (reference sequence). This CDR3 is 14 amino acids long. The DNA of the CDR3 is TGTGCCAGTAGTACCCGGACAGGGGAAGAGACCCAGTACTTC. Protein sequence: CASSTRTGEETQYF.

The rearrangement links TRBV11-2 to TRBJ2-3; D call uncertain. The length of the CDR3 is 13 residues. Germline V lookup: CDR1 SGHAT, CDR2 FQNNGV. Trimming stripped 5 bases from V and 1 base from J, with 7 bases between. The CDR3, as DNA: TGTGCCAGCAGCCGGGCGGGCACAGATACGCAGTATTTT. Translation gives CASSRAGTDTQYF.

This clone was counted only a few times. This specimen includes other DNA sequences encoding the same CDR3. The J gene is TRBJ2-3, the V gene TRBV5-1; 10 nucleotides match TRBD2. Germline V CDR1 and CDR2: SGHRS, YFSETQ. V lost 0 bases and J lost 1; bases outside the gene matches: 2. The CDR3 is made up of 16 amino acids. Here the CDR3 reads CASSLAGTSGTDTQYF. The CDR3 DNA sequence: TGCGCCAGCAGCTTGGCCGGGACTAGCGGCACAGATACGCAGTATTTT.

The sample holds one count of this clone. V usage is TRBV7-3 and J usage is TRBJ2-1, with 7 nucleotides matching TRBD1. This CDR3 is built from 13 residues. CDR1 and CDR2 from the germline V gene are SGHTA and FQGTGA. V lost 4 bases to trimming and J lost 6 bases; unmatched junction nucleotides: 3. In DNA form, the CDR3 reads TGTGCCAGCAGCTACGGGACAGTCAATGAGCAGTTCTTC. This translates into CASSYGTVNEQFF.

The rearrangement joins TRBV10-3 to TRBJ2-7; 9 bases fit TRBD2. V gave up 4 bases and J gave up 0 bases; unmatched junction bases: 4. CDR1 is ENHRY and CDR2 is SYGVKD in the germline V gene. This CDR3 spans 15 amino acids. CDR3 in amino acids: CAISVPSGISYEQYF. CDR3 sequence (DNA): TGTGCCATCAGTGTCCCTAGCGGGATCTCCTACGAGCAGTACTTC.

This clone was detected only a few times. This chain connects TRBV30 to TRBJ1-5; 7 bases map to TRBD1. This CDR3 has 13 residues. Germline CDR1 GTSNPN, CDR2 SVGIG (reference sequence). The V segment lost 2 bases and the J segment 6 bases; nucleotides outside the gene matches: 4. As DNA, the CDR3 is TGTGCCTGGAGTACCAAGGGGGCTCAGCCCCAGCATTTT. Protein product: CAWSTKGAQPQHF.

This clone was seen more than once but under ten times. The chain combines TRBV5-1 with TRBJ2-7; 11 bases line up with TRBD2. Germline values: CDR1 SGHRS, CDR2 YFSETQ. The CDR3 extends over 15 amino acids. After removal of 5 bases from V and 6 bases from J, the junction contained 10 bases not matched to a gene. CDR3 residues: CASRAELAGVVEQYF. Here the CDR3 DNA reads TGCGCCAGCAGAGCGGAACTAGCGGGAGTTGTCGAGCAGTACTTC.

CDR3 coding DNA: TGTGCCAGCAGTTCAGCGGGAGGGCCTTCCAATGAGCAGTTCTTC. Translating gives CASSSAGGPSNEQFF. The chain combines TRBV28 with TRBJ2-1; 10 bases line up with TRBD2. CDR3 length: 15 amino acids. Trimming cost V 4 bases and J 6 bases; bases outside gene matches: 6. The germline V gene has CDR1 MDHEN and CDR2 SYDVKM.

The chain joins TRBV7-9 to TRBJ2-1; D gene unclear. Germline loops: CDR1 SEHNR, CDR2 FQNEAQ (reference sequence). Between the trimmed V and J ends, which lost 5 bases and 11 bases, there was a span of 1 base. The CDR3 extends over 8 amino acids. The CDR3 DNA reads TGTGCCAGCAGCCAGCAGTTCTTC. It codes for CASSQQFF. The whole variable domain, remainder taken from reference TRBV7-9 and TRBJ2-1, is DTGVSQNPRHKITKRGQNVTFRCDPISEHNRLYWYRQTLGQGPEFLTYFQNEAQLEKSRLLSDRFSAERPKGSFSTLEIQRTEQGDSAMYLCASSQQFFGPGTRLTVL.

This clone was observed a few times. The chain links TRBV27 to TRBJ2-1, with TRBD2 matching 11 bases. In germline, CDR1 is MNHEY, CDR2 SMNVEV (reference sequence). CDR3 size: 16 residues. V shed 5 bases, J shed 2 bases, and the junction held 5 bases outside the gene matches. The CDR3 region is CASSQLAGAPYNEQFF. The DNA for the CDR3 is TGTGCCAGCAGTCAACTAGCGGGAGCTCCCTACAATGAGCAGTTCTTC.

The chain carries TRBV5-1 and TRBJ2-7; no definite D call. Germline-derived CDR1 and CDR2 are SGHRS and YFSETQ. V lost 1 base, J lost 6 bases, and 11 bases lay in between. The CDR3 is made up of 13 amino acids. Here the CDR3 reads CASSLYTSPEQYF. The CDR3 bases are TGCGCCAGCAGCTTGTATACCAGCCCCGAGCAGTACTTC. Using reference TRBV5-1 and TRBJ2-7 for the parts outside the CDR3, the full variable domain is KAGVTQTPRYLIKTRGQQVTLSCSPISGHRSVSWYQQTPGQGLQFLFEYFSETQRNKGNFPGRFSGRQFSNSRSEMNVSTLELGDSALYLCASSLYTSPEQYFGPGTRLTVT.

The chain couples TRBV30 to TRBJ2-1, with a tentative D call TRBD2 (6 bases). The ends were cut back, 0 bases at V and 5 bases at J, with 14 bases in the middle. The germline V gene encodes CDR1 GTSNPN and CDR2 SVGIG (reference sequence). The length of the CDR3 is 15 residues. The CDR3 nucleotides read TGTGCCTGGAGTGTAATCGGAGGGGCTCACAATGAGCAGTTCTTC. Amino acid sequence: CAWSVIGGAHNEQFF.

The CDR3 reads CASGITTYEQYF. The CDR3 DNA sequence: TGTGCCAGCGGGATAACAACCTACGAGCAGTACTTC. V usage is TRBV6-6 and J usage is TRBJ2-7, with D unresolved. V dropped 8 bases and J dropped 2 bases, with 10 bases sitting between them. Germline V gives CDR1 MNHNY, CDR2 SVGAGI (reference sequence). The length of the CDR3 is 12 residues.

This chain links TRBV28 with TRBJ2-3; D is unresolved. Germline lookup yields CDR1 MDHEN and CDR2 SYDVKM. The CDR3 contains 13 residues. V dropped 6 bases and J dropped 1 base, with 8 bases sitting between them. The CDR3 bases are TGTGCCAGCAGGCCAATCGGCACAGATACGCAGTATTTT. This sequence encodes CASRPIGTDTQYF.

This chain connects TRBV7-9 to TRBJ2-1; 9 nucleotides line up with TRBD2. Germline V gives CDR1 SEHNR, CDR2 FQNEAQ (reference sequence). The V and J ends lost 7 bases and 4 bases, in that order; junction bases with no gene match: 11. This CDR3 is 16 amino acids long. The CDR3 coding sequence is TGTGCCAGCACCCCCACAGCGGGAGGAACTTACAATGAGCAGTTCTTC. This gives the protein CASTPTAGGTYNEQFF.

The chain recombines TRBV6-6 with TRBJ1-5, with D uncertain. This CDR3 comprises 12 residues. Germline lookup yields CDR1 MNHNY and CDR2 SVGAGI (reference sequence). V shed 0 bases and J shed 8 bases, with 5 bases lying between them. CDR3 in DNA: TGTGCCAGCAGTTACTCTCTGGAGCCCCAGCATTTT. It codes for CASSYSLEPQHF.

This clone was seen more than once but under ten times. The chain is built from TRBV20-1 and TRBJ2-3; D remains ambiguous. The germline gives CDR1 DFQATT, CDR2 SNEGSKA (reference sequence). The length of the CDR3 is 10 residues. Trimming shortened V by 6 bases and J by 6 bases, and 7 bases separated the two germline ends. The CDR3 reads CSAVTDTQYF. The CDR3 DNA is TGCAGTGCGGTCACCGATACGCAGTATTTT.

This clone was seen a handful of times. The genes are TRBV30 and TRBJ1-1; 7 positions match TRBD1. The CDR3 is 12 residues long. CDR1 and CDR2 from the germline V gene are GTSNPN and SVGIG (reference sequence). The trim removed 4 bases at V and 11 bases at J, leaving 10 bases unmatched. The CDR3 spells CAWTPGQYMAFF. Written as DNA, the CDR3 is TGTGCCTGGACCCCGGGACAGTATATGGCTTTCTTT. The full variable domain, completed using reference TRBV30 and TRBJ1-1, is SQTIHQWPATLVQPVGSPLSLECTVEGTSNPNLYWYRQAAGRGLQLLFYSVGIGQISSEVPQNLSASRPQDRQFILSSKKLLLSDSGFYLCAWTPGQYMAFFGQGTRLTVV.

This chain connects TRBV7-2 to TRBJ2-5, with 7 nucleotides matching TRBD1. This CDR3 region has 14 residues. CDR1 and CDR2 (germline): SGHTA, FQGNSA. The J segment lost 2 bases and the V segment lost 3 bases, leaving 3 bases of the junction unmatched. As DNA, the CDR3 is TGTGCCAGCAGCTTGACAGGGTGGCAAGAGACCCAGTACTTC. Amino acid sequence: CASSLTGWQETQYF. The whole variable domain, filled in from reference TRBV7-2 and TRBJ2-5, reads GAGVSQSPSNKVTEKGKDVELRCDPISGHTALYWYRQSLGQGLEFLIYFQGNSAPDKSGLPSDRFSAERTGGSVSTLTIQRTQQEDSAVYLCASSLTGWQETQYFGPGTRLLVL.

The CDR3 nucleotides read TGTGCCAGCAGCTCCCCCTTGGCGGGAGGGACCTACGAGCAGTACTTC. Translation gives CASSSPLAGGTYEQYF. The chain uses TRBV28 and TRBJ2-7; 9 bases are a match to TRBD2. Trimming at V came to 6 bases and at J to 2 bases, leaving 11 bases not matched to a gene. Germline CDR1 MDHEN, CDR2 SYDVKM. The CDR3 sequence is 16 residues long. The whole variable domain, remainder taken from reference TRBV28 and TRBJ2-7, is DVKVTQSSRYLVKRTGEKVFLECVQDMDHENMFWYRQDPGLGLRLIYFSYDVKMKEKGDIPEGYSVSREKKERFSLILESASTNQTSMYLCASSSPLAGGTYEQYFGPGTRLTVT.

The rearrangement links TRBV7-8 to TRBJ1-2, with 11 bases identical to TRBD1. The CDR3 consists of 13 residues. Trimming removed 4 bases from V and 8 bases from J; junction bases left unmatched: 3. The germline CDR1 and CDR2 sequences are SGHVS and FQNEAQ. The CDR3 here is CASSSRTGGGYTF. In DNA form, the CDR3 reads TGTGCCAGCAGCTCCAGGACAGGGGGCGGCTACACCTTC. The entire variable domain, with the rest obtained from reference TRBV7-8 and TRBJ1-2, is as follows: GAGVSQSPRYKVAKRGQDVALRCDPISGHVSLFWYQQALGQGPEFLTYFQNEAQLDKSGLPSDRFFAERPEGSVSTLKIQRTQQEDSAVYLCASSSRTGGGYTFGSGTRLTVV.

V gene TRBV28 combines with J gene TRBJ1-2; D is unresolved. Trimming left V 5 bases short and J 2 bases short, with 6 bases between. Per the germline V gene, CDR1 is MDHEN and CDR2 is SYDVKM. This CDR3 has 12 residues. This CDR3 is CASSSQNYGYTF. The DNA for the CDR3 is TGTGCCAGCAGTAGCCAAAACTATGGCTACACCTTC.

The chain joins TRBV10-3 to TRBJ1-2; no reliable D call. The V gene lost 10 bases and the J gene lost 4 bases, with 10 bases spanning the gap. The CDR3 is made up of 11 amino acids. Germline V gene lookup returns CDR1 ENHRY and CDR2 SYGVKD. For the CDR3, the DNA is TGTGCCACTGGGGAGGGCTATGGCTACACCTTC. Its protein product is CATGEGYGYTF.

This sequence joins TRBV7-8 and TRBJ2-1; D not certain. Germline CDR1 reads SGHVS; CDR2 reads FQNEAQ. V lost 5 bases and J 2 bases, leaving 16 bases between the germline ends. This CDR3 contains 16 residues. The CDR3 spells CASSLTGGPTYNEQFF. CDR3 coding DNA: TGTGCCAGCAGCCTGACTGGCGGTCCAACCTACAATGAGCAGTTCTTC.

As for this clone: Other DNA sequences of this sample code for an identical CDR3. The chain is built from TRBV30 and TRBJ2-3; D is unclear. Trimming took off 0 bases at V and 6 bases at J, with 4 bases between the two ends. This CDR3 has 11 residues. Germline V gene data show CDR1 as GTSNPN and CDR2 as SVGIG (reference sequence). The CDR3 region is CAWSVSDTQYF. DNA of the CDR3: TGTGCCTGGAGTGTATCTGATACGCAGTATTTT.

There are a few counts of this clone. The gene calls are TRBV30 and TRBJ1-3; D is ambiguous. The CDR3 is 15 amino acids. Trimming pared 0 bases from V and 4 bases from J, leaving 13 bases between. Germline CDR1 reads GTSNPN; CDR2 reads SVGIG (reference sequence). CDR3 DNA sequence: TGTGCCTGGAGTGTTCCGGCAGGAACAGGAAACACCATATATTTT. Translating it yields CAWSVPAGTGNTIYF.

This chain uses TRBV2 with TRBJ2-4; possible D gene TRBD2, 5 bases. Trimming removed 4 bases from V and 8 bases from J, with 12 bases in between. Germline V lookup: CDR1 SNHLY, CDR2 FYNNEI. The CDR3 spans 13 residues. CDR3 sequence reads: CASSGGSRDIQYF. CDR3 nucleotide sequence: TGTGCCAGCAGTGGCGGGTCGCGGGACATTCAGTACTTC.